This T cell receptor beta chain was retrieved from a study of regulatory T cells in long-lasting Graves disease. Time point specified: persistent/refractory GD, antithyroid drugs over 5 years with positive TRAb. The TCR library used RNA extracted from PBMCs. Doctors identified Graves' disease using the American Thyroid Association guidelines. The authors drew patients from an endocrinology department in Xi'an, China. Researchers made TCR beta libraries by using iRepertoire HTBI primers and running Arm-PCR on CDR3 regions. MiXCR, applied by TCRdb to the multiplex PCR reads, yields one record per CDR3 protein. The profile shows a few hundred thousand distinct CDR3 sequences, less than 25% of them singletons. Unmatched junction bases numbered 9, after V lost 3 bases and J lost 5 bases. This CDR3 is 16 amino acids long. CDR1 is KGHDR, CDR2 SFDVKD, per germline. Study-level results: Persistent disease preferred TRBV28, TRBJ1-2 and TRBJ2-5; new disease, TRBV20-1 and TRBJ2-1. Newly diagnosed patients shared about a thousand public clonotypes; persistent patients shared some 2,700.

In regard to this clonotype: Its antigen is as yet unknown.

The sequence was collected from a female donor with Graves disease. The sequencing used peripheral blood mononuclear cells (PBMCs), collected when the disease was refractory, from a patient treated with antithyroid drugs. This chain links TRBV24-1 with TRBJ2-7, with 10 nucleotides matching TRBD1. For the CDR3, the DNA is TGTGCCACCAGTGATCCATTCTCCGGGACAGGGGACGAGCAGTACTTC. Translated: CATSDPFSGTGDEQYF.